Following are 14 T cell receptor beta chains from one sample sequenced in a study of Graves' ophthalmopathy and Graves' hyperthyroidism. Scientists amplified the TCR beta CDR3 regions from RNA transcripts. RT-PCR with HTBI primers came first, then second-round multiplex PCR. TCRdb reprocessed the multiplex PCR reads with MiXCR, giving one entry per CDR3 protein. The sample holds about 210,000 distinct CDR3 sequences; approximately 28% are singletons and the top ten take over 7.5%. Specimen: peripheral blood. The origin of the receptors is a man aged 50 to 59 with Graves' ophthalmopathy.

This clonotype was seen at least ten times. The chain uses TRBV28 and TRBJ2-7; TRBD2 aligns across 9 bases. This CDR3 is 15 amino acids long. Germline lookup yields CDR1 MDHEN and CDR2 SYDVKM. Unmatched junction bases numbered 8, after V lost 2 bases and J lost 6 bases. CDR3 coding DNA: TGTGCCAGCAGTTTAGTCGTAGCGGGAGCAAGCGAGCAGTACTTC. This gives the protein CASSLVVAGASEQYF.

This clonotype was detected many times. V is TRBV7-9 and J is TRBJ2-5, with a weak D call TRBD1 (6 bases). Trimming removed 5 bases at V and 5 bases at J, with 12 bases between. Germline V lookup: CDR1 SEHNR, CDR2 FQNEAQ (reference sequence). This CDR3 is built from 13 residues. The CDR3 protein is CASSIGGYETQYF. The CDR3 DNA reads TGTGCCAGCAGCATAGGGGGTTATGAGACCCAGTACTTC.

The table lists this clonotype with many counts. The CDR3 DNA reads as TGCGCCAGCAGCCAAGCAGGACTAGCGGGAGGGCCTACCGGGGCCAACGTCCTGACTTTC. Translation gives CASSQAGLAGGPTGANVLTF. V gene TRBV4-1 combines with J gene TRBJ2-6, with 15 bases matching TRBD2. Per the germline V gene, CDR1 is MGHRA and CDR2 is YSYEKL. V gave up 1 base and J gave up 4 bases; unmatched junction bases: 8. The CDR3 is 20 amino acids.

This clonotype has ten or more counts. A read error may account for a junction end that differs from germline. CDR3 protein: CSASRDRAKQGTQYF. In nucleotides, the CDR3 is TGCAGTGCTTCCCGGGACAGGGCGAAACAAGGGACCCAGTACTTC. The V and J genes are TRBV20-1 and TRBJ2-5; 9 positions match TRBD1. From germline, CDR1 is DFQATT and CDR2 SNEGSKA (reference sequence). The CDR3 is made up of 15 amino acids.

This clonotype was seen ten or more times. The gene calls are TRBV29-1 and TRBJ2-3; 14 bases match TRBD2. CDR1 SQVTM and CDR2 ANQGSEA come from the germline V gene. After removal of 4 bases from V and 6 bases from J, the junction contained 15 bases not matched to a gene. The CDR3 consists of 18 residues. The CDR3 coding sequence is TGCAGCGTTGTTGGCGGCCTGGGACTAGCGGGAGCAGGGGATACGCAGTATTTT. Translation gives CSVVGGLGLAGAGDTQYF.

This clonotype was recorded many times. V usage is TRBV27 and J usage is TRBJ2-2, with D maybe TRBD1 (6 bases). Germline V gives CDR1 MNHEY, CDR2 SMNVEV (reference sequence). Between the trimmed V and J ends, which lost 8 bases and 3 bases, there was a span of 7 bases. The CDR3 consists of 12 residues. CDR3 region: CASEGDTGELFF. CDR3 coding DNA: TGTGCCAGCGAGGGGGACACCGGGGAGCTGTTTTTT.

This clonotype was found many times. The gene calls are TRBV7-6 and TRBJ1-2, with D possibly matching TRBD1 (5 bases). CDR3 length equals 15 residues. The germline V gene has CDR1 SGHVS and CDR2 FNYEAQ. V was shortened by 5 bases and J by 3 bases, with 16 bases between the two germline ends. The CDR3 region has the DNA TGTGCCAGCAGCGAGGGGCCGGGGCGGTACTATGGCTACACCTTC. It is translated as CASSEGPGRYYGYTF.

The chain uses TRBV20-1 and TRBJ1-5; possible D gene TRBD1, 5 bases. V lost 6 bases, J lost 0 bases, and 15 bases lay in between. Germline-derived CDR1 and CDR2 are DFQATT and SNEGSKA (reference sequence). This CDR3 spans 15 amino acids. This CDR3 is CSAKSGGYSNQPQHF. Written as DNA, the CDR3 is TGCAGTGCCAAGAGTGGGGGGTATAGCAATCAGCCCCAGCATTTT.

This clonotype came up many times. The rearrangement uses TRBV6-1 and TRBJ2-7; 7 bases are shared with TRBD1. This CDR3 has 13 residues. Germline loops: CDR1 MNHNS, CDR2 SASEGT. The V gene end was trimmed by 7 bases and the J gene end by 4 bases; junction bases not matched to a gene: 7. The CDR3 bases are TGTGCCAGCATGAGAACAGGGGCTTACGAGCAGTACTTC. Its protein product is CASMRTGAYEQYF.

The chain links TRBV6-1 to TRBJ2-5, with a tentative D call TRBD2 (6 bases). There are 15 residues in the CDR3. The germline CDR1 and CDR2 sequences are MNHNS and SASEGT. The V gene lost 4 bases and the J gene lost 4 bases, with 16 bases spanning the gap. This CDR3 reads CASSAQVAGGETQYF. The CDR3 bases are TGTGCCAGCAGTGCGCAGGTGGCCGGGGGAGAGACCCAGTACTTC.

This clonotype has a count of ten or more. The CDR3 region is CSVSSPGQGSYEQYF. CDR3 coding DNA: TGCAGCGTATCTTCTCCGGGACAGGGTTCCTACGAGCAGTACTTC. This chain uses TRBV29-1 with TRBJ2-7, with 9 bases fitting TRBD1. The CDR3 sequence is 15 residues long. The germline V gene encodes CDR1 SQVTM and CDR2 ANQGSEA. The V and J ends lost 6 bases and 1 base, in that order; junction bases with no gene match: 10.

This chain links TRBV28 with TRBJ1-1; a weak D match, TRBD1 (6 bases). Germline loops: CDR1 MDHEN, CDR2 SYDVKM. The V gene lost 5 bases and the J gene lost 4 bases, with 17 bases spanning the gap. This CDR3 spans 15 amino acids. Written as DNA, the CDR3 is TGTGCCAGCAGTCGTATGGGGCCGGGGGCCACTGAAGCTTTCTTT. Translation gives CASSRMGPGATEAFF.

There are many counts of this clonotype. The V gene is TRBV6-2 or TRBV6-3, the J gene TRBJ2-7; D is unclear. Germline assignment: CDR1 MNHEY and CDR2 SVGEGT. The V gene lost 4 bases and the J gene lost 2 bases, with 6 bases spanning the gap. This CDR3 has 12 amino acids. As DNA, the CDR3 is TGTGCCAGCAGTTCCCTAACCTACGAGCAGTACTTC. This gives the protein CASSSLTYEQYF.

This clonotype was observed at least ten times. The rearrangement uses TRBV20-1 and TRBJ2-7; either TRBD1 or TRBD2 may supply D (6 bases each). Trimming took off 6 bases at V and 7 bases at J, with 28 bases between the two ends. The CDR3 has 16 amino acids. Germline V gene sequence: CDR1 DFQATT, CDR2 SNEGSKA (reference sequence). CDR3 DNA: TGCAGTGCCCCCGGGCTAGACCTGGGGGCGGCGGGAGAGCAGTACTTC. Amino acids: CSAPGLDLGAAGEQYF.